This T cell receptor (beta chain) was recorded in a study of blood T cell repertoires in COVID-19 (TCRdb year 2020). Context from the whole study: The collaborator samples originated in the United States, Italy and Spain and spanned the acute and convalescent phases of COVID-19. The material from the prospective study consisted of cDNA or gDNA derived from T cells, B-cell-depleted T cells, or PBMCs. Deeply sampled blood TCRbeta repertoires from subjects exposed to, actively infected with, or recovered from COVID-19 were included in the dataset. The repertoires were released in a freely available public database meant as a resource for research on the immune response to SARS-CoV-2. Samples were obtained from the ongoing ImmuneRACE study (first 160 participants) and from over 1,000 subjects provided by 6 global collaborators. A de-identified subject ID, COVID-19 status, age in years and sex were almost always included in the sample metadata. HLA class I and class II types, where available, came from metadata supplied by the sample provider rather than from assay-based typing. Overall study results and their limits: How much clinical and demographic metadata was included differed by source and by participant, and the metadata was provided uncurated.

This clone was counted a single time. Its antigen has not been determined. The record has no base qualities; no much larger clone is one base away. The CDR3 measures 14 amino acids from cysteine to phenylalanine. The only DNA kept is the CDR3, 42 bases in frame from the first base. Clipping removes 8 bases from V and 1 base from J, with 4 as the unmatched junction base count. From a lookup of the germline V gene, CDR1 and CDR2 are SNHLY and FYNNEI. TCRbeta CDR3 regions were amplified from genomic DNA by means of the immunoSEQ Assay, a bias-controlled multiplex PCR. On the authors' methods: Within the assay, amplification of reference gene primers was used to estimate how many nucleated cells each sample contained. To quantify the absolute abundance of each unique TCRbeta CDR3 rearrangement, sequence reads were collapsed and filtered. For each sample, productive Simpson clonality was calculated as the square root of Simpson's diversity index over productive rearrangements. TCRdb holds this immuneACCESS table with in-frame rearrangements only. Some clones are missing; in checked studies, unresolved V genes explain under half, and the rest has no known cause. V, J and clone size reflect that table, while D and trimming were determined from the DNA. The sample has under 250,000 clones on record, roughly four fifths of them singletons. The ten largest clonotypes hold around 2% of the sample.

A second Seattle source provided samples from volunteer blood donors who had recovered from COVID-19. Whole blood was collected in K2EDTA tubes by collaborating institutions according to the institutions' own protocols. For TCRbeta analysis, collaborators shipped samples as frozen whole blood, isolated PBMCs, or DNA extracted from either of those sample types. The TCR comes from a man younger than 40 who had recovered from COVID-19. The sequenced material came from peripheral blood. The V and J segments used are TRBV2 and TRBJ2-1; 8 junctional bases match TRBD1. The CDR3 region has the sequence CASRQGSSYNEQFF. The bases read TGTGCCAGCCGACAGGGGTCGTCCTACAATGAGCAGTTCTTC.